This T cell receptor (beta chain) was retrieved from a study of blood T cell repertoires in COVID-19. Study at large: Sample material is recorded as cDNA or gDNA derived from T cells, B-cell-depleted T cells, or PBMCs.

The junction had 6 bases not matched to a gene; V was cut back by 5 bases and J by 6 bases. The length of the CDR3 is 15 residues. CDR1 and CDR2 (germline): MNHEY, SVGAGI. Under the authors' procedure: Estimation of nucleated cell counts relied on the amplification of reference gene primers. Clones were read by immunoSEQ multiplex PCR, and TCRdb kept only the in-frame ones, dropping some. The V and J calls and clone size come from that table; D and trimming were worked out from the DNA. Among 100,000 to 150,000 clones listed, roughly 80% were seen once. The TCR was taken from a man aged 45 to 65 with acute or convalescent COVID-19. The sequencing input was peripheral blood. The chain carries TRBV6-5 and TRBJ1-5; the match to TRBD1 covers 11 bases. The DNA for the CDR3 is TGTGCCAGCAGTCCCCCAGGGACAGGGGGTCAGCCCCAGCATTTT. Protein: CASSPPGTGGQPQHF.